One and the same sample provided the 28 T cell receptor beta chains below, sequenced in a study of cytomegalovirus exposure and HLA in healthy donors. The PCR used 60 Vbeta and 13 Jbeta primers. The method was immunoSEQ multiplex PCR; TCRdb's version includes in-frame clones alone and lacks a portion of them. The sample gives about 200,000 clones, 86% of which show up once; roughly 0.33% is in the top ten. The sample taken for sequencing was PBMCs. The receptors stem from a woman aged 25 to 39 in good health and CMV-seronegative.

V gene TRBV23-1 combines with J gene TRBJ2-1, with TRBD1 matching over 11 bases. TRBV23-1 is reported as an ORF; its role is uncertain. Losses at the gene ends were 2 bases for V and 5 bases for J; bases not matched to a gene: 20. The CDR3 is 21 residues long. This CDR3 is CASSQGFWRTGGNLADNEQFF. The CDR3 nucleotides are TGCGCCAGCAGTCAAGGTTTCTGGAGGACAGGGGGCAATCTGGCCGACAATGAGCAGTTCTTC.

J is TRBJ2-7 and V is TRBV5-1, with a possible D match to TRBD1 (6 bases). CDR3 length: 14 amino acids. Between the trimmed V and J ends, which lost 4 bases and 0 bases, there was a span of 11 bases. CDR1 and CDR2 from the germline V gene are SGHRS and YFSETQ. The CDR3, as DNA: TGCGCCAGCAGCCCCGGACAGCTCTCCTACGAGCAGTACTTC. Translation: CASSPGQLSYEQYF.

J is TRBJ1-2 and V is TRBV28, with D possibly matching TRBD1 (6 bases). Trimming pared 5 bases from V and 4 bases from J, leaving 14 bases between. CDR1 is MDHEN, CDR2 SYDVKM, per germline. CDR3 size: 14 residues. This CDR3 is CASSLQGSLYGYTF. The CDR3 DNA sequence: TGTGCCAGCAGTCTACAGGGATCCCTCTATGGCTACACCTTC.

The rearrangement links TRBV4-1 to TRBJ1-1, with D unresolved. Germline V gene sequence: CDR1 MGHRA, CDR2 YSYEKL. The CDR3 has 13 residues. The ends were cut back, 4 bases at V and 4 bases at J, with 10 bases in the middle. Here the CDR3 DNA reads TGCGCCAGCAGCCCTCAGGTGGGCACTGAAGCTTTCTTT. Amino acid sequence: CASSPQVGTEAFF.

This sequence joins TRBV9 and TRBJ2-7; D unclear. The CDR3 has 12 residues. Germline CDR1 is SGDLS and CDR2 is YYNGEE. V shed 4 bases and J shed 4 bases, with 9 bases lying between them. The CDR3 region is CASSPEIYEQYF. The CDR3 region has the DNA TGTGCCAGCAGCCCTGAGATTTACGAGCAGTACTTC.

This clone was picked up a small number of times. The genes are TRBV5-1 and TRBJ2-1; perhaps TRBD1 as D (6 bases). Germline V gene lookup returns CDR1 SGHRS and CDR2 YFSETQ. This CDR3 has 14 amino acids. With 4 bases removed from V and 7 bases from J, the gap between germline ends came to 15 bases. CDR3 amino acids: CASSLRTVGNEQFF. In DNA, the CDR3 is TGCGCCAGCAGCCTTAGGACAGTTGGGAATGAGCAGTTCTTC.

This CDR3 is CASNINSLQGSSGNTIYF. Here the CDR3 DNA reads TGTGCCAGCAATATCAATTCCCTACAGGGGAGCTCTGGAAACACCATATATTTT. The chain combines TRBV28 with TRBJ1-3; 7 bases are shared with TRBD1. CDR3 length equals 18 residues. The germline gives CDR1 MDHEN, CDR2 SYDVKM. J lost 0 bases, V lost 7 bases, and 15 bases had no gene match.

The chain combines TRBV2 with TRBJ1-3; no clear D. The V end lost 5 bases, the J end lost 2 bases, and 4 bases lay between the germline ends. Germline-derived CDR1 and CDR2 are SNHLY and FYNNEI. The CDR3 sequence is 12 residues long. In DNA, the CDR3 is TGTGCCAGCAGTACAGCTGGAAACACCATATATTTT. It yields the protein CASSTAGNTIYF. Using reference TRBV2 and TRBJ1-3 for the parts outside the CDR3, the full variable domain is EPEVTQTPSHQVTQMGQEVILRCVPISNHLYFYWYRQILGQKVEFLVSFYNNEISEKSEIFDDQFSVERPDGSNFTLKIRSTKLEDSAMYFCASSTAGNTIYFGEGSWLTVV.

This clone was counted only a few times. The V gene is TRBV19, the J gene TRBJ2-1; TRBD1 matches 10 bases. The germline gives CDR1 LNHDA, CDR2 SQIVND (reference sequence). The CDR3 is 17 amino acids. J was trimmed by 2 bases and V by 7 bases; bases with no gene match: 11. CDR3 sequence: CASTSFGTGATYNEQFF. CDR3 sequence (DNA): TGTGCCAGTACCTCTTTTGGGACAGGGGCGACCTACAATGAGCAGTTCTTC.

The V and J genes are TRBV19 and TRBJ2-5; TRBD2 matches 9 bases. In germline, CDR1 is LNHDA, CDR2 SQIVND (reference sequence). With 6 bases clipped from V and 5 bases from J, the junction kept 4 bases outside the gene matches. This CDR3 is 13 amino acids long. The CDR3 nucleotides are TGTGCCAGTAGGGCTAGCGGGACGGAGACCCAGTACTTC. Translated: CASRASGTETQYF. The whole variable domain, filled in from reference TRBV19 and TRBJ2-5, reads DGGITQSPKYLFRKEGQNVTLSCEQNLNHDAMYWYRQDPGQGLRLIYYSQIVNDFQKGDIAEGYSVSREKKESFPLTVTSAQKNPTAFYLCASRASGTETQYFGPGTRLLVL.

V is TRBV19 and J is TRBJ2-7; D remains ambiguous. Per germline, CDR1 LNHDA and CDR2 SQIVND (reference sequence). CDR3 length: 13 amino acids. The ends were cut back, 4 bases at V and 6 bases at J, with 13 bases in the middle. CDR3 amino acids: CASSTRLDSEQYF. The CDR3 DNA reads TGTGCCAGTAGTACCCGACTGGATAGCGAGCAGTACTTC.

This chain connects TRBV28 to TRBJ2-4; a weak D match, TRBD2 (5 bases). The ends were cut back, 4 bases at V and 6 bases at J, with 13 bases in the middle. The germline V gene encodes CDR1 MDHEN and CDR2 SYDVKM. The CDR3 runs 14 residues. The CDR3 spells CASSSLGLINIQYF. The CDR3 DNA is TGTGCCAGCAGTTCCCTTGGACTGATAAACATTCAGTACTTC.

V and J are TRBV19 and TRBJ2-1; 9 nucleotides match TRBD1. Trimming took 9 bases from V and 7 from J; bases not matched to a gene: 10. From germline, CDR1 is LNHDA and CDR2 SQIVND (reference sequence). This CDR3 has 14 amino acids. Here the CDR3 DNA reads TGTGCCAGCAATAGGGGGGACAGGGTAAATGAGCAGTTCTTC. Amino acid sequence: CASNRGDRVNEQFF.

The rearrangement uses TRBV10-1 and TRBJ1-2; possible D gene TRBD1, 5 bases. The CDR3 has 14 amino acids. Looked up from germline, CDR1 is WNHNN and CDR2 is SYGVQD (reference sequence). The V end was cut by 1 base, the J end by 8 bases, with 14 bases between. In nucleotides, the CDR3 is TGCGCCAGCAGTGAGTATCTGGGGGGAGGGGGCTACACCTTC. Its translation is CASSEYLGGGGYTF.

This chain uses TRBV5-1 with TRBJ2-7; perhaps TRBD1 as D (5 bases). The length of the CDR3 is 14 residues. Germline V CDR1 and CDR2: SGHRS, YFSETQ. V lost 0 bases, J lost 0 bases, and 7 bases lay in between. CDR3 sequence: CASSLGQLSYEQYF. CDR3 DNA: TGCGCCAGCAGCTTGGGACAGCTCTCCTACGAGCAGTACTTC.

The chain combines TRBV7-9 with TRBJ2-2, with D unresolved. In germline, CDR1 is SEHNR, CDR2 FQNEAQ (reference sequence). Trimming pared 2 bases from V and 4 bases from J, leaving 8 bases between. This CDR3 is built from 14 residues. CDR3 protein: CASSLLVITGELFF. CDR3 in DNA: TGTGCCAGCAGCTTACTAGTGATCACCGGGGAGCTGTTTTTT.

This chain links TRBV7-6 with TRBJ2-7; 8 bases are shared with TRBD1. The CDR3 is 13 residues long. Trimming cost V 6 bases and J 6 bases; bases outside gene matches: 7. Germline loops: CDR1 SGHVS, CDR2 FNYEAQ. The CDR3 region has the DNA TGTGCCAGCAGTTTTCGGACAGGGTCCGAGCAGTACTTC. The encoded protein is CASSFRTGSEQYF.

This rearrangement joins TRBV6-6 to TRBJ2-2; 11 nucleotides align to TRBD2. Germline CDR1 reads MNHNY; CDR2 reads SVGAGI (reference sequence). The CDR3 has 16 amino acids. V shed 5 bases, J shed 6 bases, and the junction held 8 bases outside the gene matches. The CDR3 reads CASSPLAGGPSGELFF. In DNA form, the CDR3 reads TGTGCCAGCAGTCCCTTAGCGGGAGGGCCGTCCGGGGAGCTGTTTTTT.

The chain recombines TRBV5-4 with TRBJ2-3, with TRBD2 identical over 13 bases. The J segment lost 6 bases and the V segment lost 3 bases, leaving 4 bases of the junction unmatched. The length of the CDR3 is 15 residues. The germline V gene encodes CDR1 SGHNT and CDR2 YYREEE (reference sequence). CDR3 sequence reads: CASSSGTSGVDTQYF. The CDR3 DNA is TGTGCCAGCAGCTCCGGGACTAGCGGGGTCGATACGCAGTATTTT.

CDR3 DNA: TGTGCCAGCAACCTGGGACAAATCTACGAGCAGTACTTC. Translation gives CASNLGQIYEQYF. The chain recombines TRBV28 with TRBJ2-7; D perhaps matches TRBD1 (6 bases). The V gene's germline CDR1 is MDHEN and CDR2 SYDVKM. There are 13 residues in the CDR3. V gave up 7 bases and J gave up 3 bases, with 13 bases separating them.

The chain uses TRBV19 and TRBJ2-1; D is perhaps TRBD2 (5 bases). CDR1 and CDR2 (germline): LNHDA, SQIVND (reference sequence). The CDR3 is 14 amino acids. With 3 bases removed from V and 4 bases from J, the gap between germline ends came to 10 bases. The CDR3 is CASSMGGYYNEQFF. CDR3 DNA: TGTGCCAGTAGTATGGGCGGGTATTACAATGAGCAGTTCTTC.

The chain joins TRBV7-3 to TRBJ1-5; D gene ambiguous. V was clipped by 0 bases and J by 7 bases, with 7 bases between them. The CDR3 sequence is 13 residues long. Germline V gene lookup returns CDR1 SGHTA and CDR2 FQGTGA. This CDR3 reads CASSLTSGQPQHF. The CDR3 nucleotides are TGTGCCAGCAGCTTAACATCCGGGCAGCCCCAGCATTTT.

The chain is built from TRBV13 and TRBJ2-3, with 15 positions matching TRBD2. Germline V gene sequence: CDR1 PRHDT, CDR2 FYEKMQ (reference sequence). V gave up 2 bases and J gave up 5 bases; unmatched junction bases: 2. The CDR3 is 16 residues long. The CDR3 coding sequence is TGTGCCAGCAGCTTATGGGGACTAGCGGGGGGAGATACGCAGTATTTT. It translates to CASSLWGLAGGDTQYF.

The rearrangement joins TRBV28 to TRBJ2-5, with a weak D call TRBD2 (5 bases). Germline V gives CDR1 MDHEN, CDR2 SYDVKM. With 2 bases removed from V and 2 bases from J, the gap between germline ends came to 18 bases. The CDR3 runs to 17 residues. Here the CDR3 reads CASSLLGGLAGQETQYF. CDR3 coding DNA: TGTGCCAGCAGTTTACTTGGCGGACTCGCTGGTCAAGAGACCCAGTACTTC.

The V gene is TRBV10-1, the J gene TRBJ2-5; D call uncertain. The end of the DNA aligns better with TRBJ2-7, so the J call may be wrong. Germline V gives CDR1 WNHNN, CDR2 SYGVQD (reference sequence). The CDR3 totals 14 residues. The CDR3 region has the DNA TGCGCCAGCAGTGACCCCGGGTTCTCCTACGAGCAGTACTTC. Protein product: CASSDPGFSYEQYF.

The chain is built from TRBV2 and TRBJ2-1; 11 nucleotides agree with TRBD2. CDR1 is SNHLY and CDR2 is FYNNEI in the germline V gene. The CDR3 is 19 residues long. V lost 2 bases and J lost 5; bases outside the gene matches: 14. This CDR3 reads CASSEFRSRTSGPNNEQFF. The CDR3 DNA follows: TGTGCCAGCAGTGAATTTAGGTCAAGGACTAGCGGGCCCAACAATGAGCAGTTCTTC.

V is TRBV6-6 and J is TRBJ2-7, with 9 bases fitting TRBD2. Germline CDR1 reads MNHNY; CDR2 reads SVGAGI (reference sequence). The CDR3 is 14 residues long. V dropped 5 bases and J dropped 6; count of bases not matched to a gene: 8. The CDR3 DNA reads TGTGCCAGCAGTCTCGGACTAGCGAGAGGCGAGCAGTACTTC. Encoded protein: CASSLGLARGEQYF.

The rearrangement uses TRBV6-5 and TRBJ2-7, with a possible D match to TRBD2 (5 bases). CDR1 is MNHEY, CDR2 SVGAGI, per germline. CDR3 length equals 14 residues. The V end lost 6 bases, the J end lost 5 bases, and 17 bases lay between the germline ends. CDR3 amino acids: CASSPERRGNEQYF. Written as DNA, the CDR3 is TGTGCCAGCAGCCCGGAGAGAAGAGGGAACGAGCAGTACTTC.